The sequence of this TCR beta chain was determined in a study of response to subunit inactivated influenza vaccine. This CDR3 has 14 amino acids. Trimming cost V 8 bases and J 7 bases, with 17 bases left between them. Germline V gene lookup returns CDR1 MNHEY and CDR2 SMNVEV (reference sequence). TCRdb itself ran the RT-PCR reads through MiXCR, one entry per CDR3 protein. The sample records more than 450,000 distinct CDR3 sequences, about 10% being singletons. The sample was also reused in another study, on T cells expressing NK-cell markers. Turning to that study: cDNA encoding TCR beta was synthesized via 5'RACE template switching incorporating UMIs. In the group of eight sequenced donors, seven were HCMV-seropositive and one was seronegative. A range of about 1.0-8% of CD8+ T cells consisted of dominant NKG2C+ clonotypes in 5 or 6 donors. A few of the donors also had these clonotypes leading their CD3+CD56-NKG2C+ fraction. It was still unclear whether expanded NKG2C+ T cell clones were HCMV specific.

The genes are TRBV27 and TRBJ1-4, with D uncertain. The sequence came from a man aged 50-59 years who received an inactivated influenza vaccine. The specimen comprised PBMCs from blood, sampled on the day of vaccination. As DNA, the CDR3 is TGTGCCAGCCAGAGTCTACCAGGCCCTGAAAAACTGTTTTTT. It specifies CASQSLPGPEKLFF.